This passage covers 23 T cell receptor beta chains from one sample sequenced in a study of OX40 agonist ivuxolimab in advanced cancers. Assay used: immunoSEQ multiplex PCR; TCRdb lists only in-frame clones, some missing. This table holds approximately 40,000 clones, more than 75% found once. Sequencing used CD4+ or CD8+ T cells sorted from blood, obtained in a trial of the OX40 agonist ivuxolimab. The receptors were sampled from an adult with an advanced solid tumor such as melanoma, head and neck, liver or kidney cancer.

J is TRBJ2-3 and V is TRBV5-8; TRBD2 aligns across 12 bases. The J segment lost 6 bases and the V segment lost 4 bases, leaving 18 bases of the junction unmatched. CDR1 SGHTS and CDR2 YDEGEE come from the germline V gene. The CDR3 has 19 amino acids. CDR3 region: CASSPPYPGLAGTPDTQYF. In DNA form, the CDR3 reads TGTGCCAGCAGCCCCCCTTACCCCGGACTAGCGGGAACGCCTGATACGCAGTATTTT.

This clone was observed once. The chain is built from TRBV6-1 and TRBJ2-7, with D unresolved. In germline, CDR1 is MNHNS, CDR2 SASEGT. The CDR3 covers 14 residues. Trimming removed 7 bases at V and 2 bases at J, with 15 bases between. CDR3 DNA: TGTGCCAGCAAACTGCAGACAAAGGCCTACGAGCAGTACTTC. Encoded protein: CASKLQTKAYEQYF.

J is TRBJ1-1 and V is TRBV7-9; TRBD1 is a possible D gene (5 bases). The CDR3 totals 15 residues. Germline CDR1 SEHNR, CDR2 FQNEAQ (reference sequence). Trimming took off 1 base at V and 7 bases at J, with 16 bases between the two ends. The DNA of the CDR3 is TGTGCCAGCAGCTTAGTAGGAGGGGTGGCGGATGAAGCTTTCTTT. This encodes CASSLVGGVADEAFF. The full variable domain, completed using reference TRBV7-9 and TRBJ1-1, is DTGVSQNPRHKITKRGQNVTFRCDPISEHNRLYWYRQTLGQGPEFLTYFQNEAQLEKSRLLSDRFSAERPKGSFSTLEIQRTEQGDSAMYLCASSLVGGVADEAFFGQGTRLTVV.

This chain connects TRBV19 to TRBJ2-1; perhaps TRBD1 as D (5 bases). CDR1 is LNHDA and CDR2 is SQIVND in the germline V gene (reference sequence). This CDR3 comprises 13 residues. Trimming pared 5 bases from V and 3 bases from J, leaving 8 bases between. The CDR3 region is CASSQTDYNEQFF. CDR3 nucleotides: TGTGCCAGTAGTCAGACAGACTACAATGAGCAGTTCTTC.

The chain combines TRBV7-9 with TRBJ2-7, with D possibly being TRBD1 (5 bases). Germline values: CDR1 SEHNR, CDR2 FQNEAQ (reference sequence). Deletions cut 5 bases from V and 2 bases from J, with 13 bases between. The CDR3 covers 14 residues. The CDR3 loop reads CASSPQGTTYEQYF. The CDR3 bases are TGTGCCAGCAGCCCTCAGGGAACGACCTACGAGCAGTACTTC. Filled out from reference TRBV7-9 and TRBJ2-7, the complete variable domain reads DTGVSQNPRHKITKRGQNVTFRCDPISEHNRLYWYRQTLGQGPEFLTYFQNEAQLEKSRLLSDRFSAERPKGSFSTLEIQRTEQGDSAMYLCASSPQGTTYEQYFGPGTRLTVT.

The count of this clone is one. The gene calls are TRBV2 and TRBJ2-5, with 10 bases lining up with TRBD2. The CDR3 is 18 residues long. Per germline, CDR1 SNHLY and CDR2 FYNNEI. Trimming took 4 bases from V and 4 from J; bases not matched to a gene: 15. CDR3 region: CASSAELGLAVNLETQYF. The CDR3 coding sequence is TGTGCCAGCAGTGCCGAGCTCGGACTAGCGGTGAACCTAGAGACCCAGTACTTC.

The CDR3 nucleotides read TGTGCCGCCCGGGGGGGGGAAGCCACCGGGGAGCTGTTTTTT. Protein sequence: CAARGGEATGELFF. The rearrangement joins TRBV2 to TRBJ2-2; 8 bases match TRBD2. The CDR3 contains 14 residues. Germline V gene data show CDR1 as SNHLY and CDR2 as FYNNEI. Trimming removed 11 bases from V and 4 bases from J; junction bases left unmatched: 9. The variable domain in full, with the rest retrieved from reference TRBV2 and TRBJ2-2, is EPEVTQTPSHQVTQMGQEVILRCVPISNHLYFYWYRQILGQKVEFLVSFYNNEISEKSEIFDDQFSVERPDGSNFTLKIRSTKLEDSAMYFCAARGGEATGELFFGEGSRLTVL.

V gene TRBV10-2 combines with J gene TRBJ1-1; no reliable D call. CDR3 length: 14 residues. Deletions cut 0 bases from V and 0 bases from J, with 5 bases between. Germline CDR1 is WSHSY and CDR2 is SAAADI. This chain's CDR3 is CASSESWVNTEAFF. The CDR3 bases are TGCGCCAGCAGTGAGTCGTGGGTGAACACTGAAGCTTTCTTT.

This rearrangement joins TRBV5-6 to TRBJ2-6; 7 bases map to TRBD1. CDR3 length: 19 residues. CDR1 SGHDT and CDR2 YYEEEE come from the germline V gene. J gave up 0 bases and V 1 base, and 10 bases lay outside the gene matches. In nucleotides, the CDR3 is TGTGCCAGCAGCTTGCCGGGACAGTTTAGTTACTCTGGGGCCAACGTCCTGACTTTC. Its protein is CASSLPGQFSYSGANVLTF.

The rearrangement joins TRBV27 to TRBJ2-7; TRBD2 aligns across 10 bases. CDR1 MNHEY and CDR2 SMNVEV come from the germline V gene (reference sequence). Losses at the gene ends were 7 bases for V and 0 bases for J; bases not matched to a gene: 9. This CDR3 is built from 16 residues. This chain's CDR3 is CASTPRAGGRSYEQYF. The DNA of the CDR3 is TGTGCCAGCACCCCCCGAGCGGGAGGGCGCTCCTACGAGCAGTACTTC.

This clone was seen more than once but under ten times. The rearrangement links TRBV6-5 to TRBJ1-2; D remains unclear. Trimming left V 5 bases short and J 6 bases short, with 13 bases between. The germline V gene encodes CDR1 MNHEY and CDR2 SVGAGI. The CDR3 sequence is 13 residues long. Here the CDR3 reads CASSEVGPDGYTF. The CDR3, as DNA: TGTGCCAGCAGTGAAGTCGGACCGGATGGCTACACCTTC.

The gene calls are TRBV5-8 and TRBJ1-1, with no clear D. Trimming removed 3 bases at V and 2 bases at J, with 5 bases between. Germline V gives CDR1 SGHTS, CDR2 YDEGEE. The CDR3 runs 12 residues. CDR3 in amino acids: CASSSFNTEAFF. CDR3 coding DNA: TGTGCCAGCAGCTCCTTTAACACTGAAGCTTTCTTT.

The chain employs TRBV6-5 and TRBJ2-3; 7 nucleotides match TRBD1. The CDR3 sequence is 15 residues long. Germline CDR1 MNHEY, CDR2 SVGAGI. V was pared by 0 bases and J by 4 bases, with 4 bases of the junction left unmatched. The CDR3 sequence is CASSYSGQGADTQYF. CDR3 sequence (DNA): TGTGCCAGCAGTTACTCCGGGCAGGGGGCAGATACGCAGTATTTT.

This chain connects TRBV6-9 to TRBJ2-6; unclear D gene. V lost 7 bases and J lost 0, with 13 bases in between. The CDR3 contains 16 residues. Germline CDR1 MNHGY, CDR2 SVAAGI. CDR3 loop: CASTPRLLSGANVLTF. Written as DNA, the CDR3 is TGTGCCAGCACCCCCCGGTTACTCTCTGGGGCCAACGTCCTGACTTTC.

The chain joins TRBV11-2 to TRBJ1-2; no firm D call. The CDR3 length is 15 residues. V lost 5 bases, J lost 1 base, and 14 bases lay in between. Looked up from germline, CDR1 is SGHAT and CDR2 is FQNNGV. CDR3 in DNA: TGTGCCAGCAGCCCTACCATACGACATAACTATGGCTACACCTTC. The encoded protein is CASSPTIRHNYGYTF.

The gene calls are TRBV7-9 and TRBJ1-1, with a possible D match to TRBD1 (5 bases). Germline CDR1 reads SEHNR; CDR2 reads FQNEAQ (reference sequence). This CDR3 spans 14 amino acids. V lost 3 bases and J 7 bases, leaving 15 bases between the germline ends. DNA of the CDR3: TGTGCCAGCAGCTTTATAGCAGGGAACCTTGAAGCTTTCTTT. This sequence encodes CASSFIAGNLEAFF.

The V call is TRBV7-9, the J call TRBJ2-5, with TRBD1 as a possible D gene (5 bases). V shed 2 bases and J shed 4 bases, with 20 bases lying between them. This CDR3 spans 17 amino acids. Germline V gives CDR1 SEHNR, CDR2 FQNEAQ (reference sequence). The CDR3 DNA reads as TGTGCCAGCAGCTTATCCTTACCCCGGGCAGGGATAGAGACCCAGTACTTC. This encodes CASSLSLPRAGIETQYF.

The rearrangement joins TRBV19 to TRBJ1-2; D is perhaps TRBD1 (5 bases). The CDR3 consists of 15 residues. The V gene's germline CDR1 is LNHDA and CDR2 SQIVND (reference sequence). V was shortened by 1 base and J by 3 bases, with 12 bases between the two germline ends. The CDR3 DNA sequence: TGTGCCAGTAGTATAGCGGGGACGCGGTACTATGGCTACACCTTC. Its protein product is CASSIAGTRYYGYTF.

There are a few counts of this clone. The V call is TRBV5-6, the J call TRBJ1-1; 8 bases align to TRBD1. Germline lookup yields CDR1 SGHDT and CDR2 YYEEEE. CDR3 size: 14 residues. Losses at the gene ends were 4 bases for V and 1 base for J; bases not matched to a gene: 3. In DNA form, the CDR3 reads TGTGCCAGCAGCGGACAGGGTTGGAACACTGAAGCTTTCTTT. It yields the protein CASSGQGWNTEAFF.

V is TRBV10-3 and J is TRBJ1-1; D perhaps matches TRBD1 (5 bases). In germline, CDR1 is ENHRY, CDR2 SYGVKD. V was shortened by 2 bases and J by 4 bases, with 11 bases between the two germline ends. This CDR3 has 14 amino acids. The CDR3 sequence is CAISERGVGTEAFF. CDR3 DNA: TGTGCCATCAGTGAGCGGGGCGTCGGCACTGAAGCTTTCTTT.

This sequence joins TRBV7-8 and TRBJ2-5; perhaps TRBD1 as D (5 bases). The CDR3 is 13 residues long. The V gene's germline CDR1 is SGHVS and CDR2 FQNEAQ. Trimming cost V 11 bases and J 5 bases, with 18 bases left between them. The CDR3 region is CACEDTTQETQYF. The CDR3 nucleotides read TGTGCCTGCGAGGACACAACTCAGGAGACCCAGTACTTC.

This sequence joins TRBV6-6 and TRBJ2-1; D remains ambiguous. The V gene's germline CDR1 is MNHNY and CDR2 SVGAGI (reference sequence). The CDR3 loop spans 14 amino acids. Trimming stripped 0 bases from V and 8 bases from J, with 11 bases between. CDR3 DNA: TGTGCCAGCAGTTACTCACTGGTCGTGGATGAGCAGTTCTTC. Translating gives CASSYSLVVDEQFF.

This sequence joins TRBV5-4 and TRBJ1-2; D gene ambiguous. CDR1 is SGHNT and CDR2 is YYREEE in the germline V gene (reference sequence). CDR3 length: 15 amino acids. V was shortened by 0 bases and J by 0 bases, with 9 bases between the two germline ends. CDR3 nucleotide sequence: TGTGCCAGCAGCTTGGGTTTGGAGGCTAACTATGGCTACACCTTC. This sequence encodes CASSLGLEANYGYTF.